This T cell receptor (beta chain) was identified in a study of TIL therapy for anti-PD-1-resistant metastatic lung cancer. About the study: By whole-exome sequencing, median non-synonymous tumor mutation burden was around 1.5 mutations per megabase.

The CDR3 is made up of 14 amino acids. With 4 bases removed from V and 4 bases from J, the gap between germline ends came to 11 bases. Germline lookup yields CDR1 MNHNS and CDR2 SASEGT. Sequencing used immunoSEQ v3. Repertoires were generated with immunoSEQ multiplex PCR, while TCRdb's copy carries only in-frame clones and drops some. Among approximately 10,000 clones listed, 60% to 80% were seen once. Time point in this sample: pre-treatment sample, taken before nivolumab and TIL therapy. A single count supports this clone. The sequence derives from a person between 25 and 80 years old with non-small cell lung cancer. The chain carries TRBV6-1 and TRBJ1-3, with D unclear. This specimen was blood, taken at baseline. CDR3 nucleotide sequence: TGTGCCAGCAGTGTTATAGGTTCAGGAAACACCATATATTTT. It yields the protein CASSVIGSGNTIYF.